This TCR beta chain was recovered during a study of T cell repertoires in cytomegalovirus infection. Background on the study: Recently identified HLA-C-restricted and well-studied HLA-B-restricted CMV epitopes were used. Whole-study results and caveats: Dominating the ex vivo response were TCR beta clonotypes that were CMV-specific and HLA-C-restricted.

With 5 bases removed from V and 1 base from J, the gap between germline ends came to 8 bases. The CDR3 runs 13 residues. TCRdb re-analysed the reads in MiXCR, keeping a single row per CDR3 protein. The table records hundreds of thousands of distinct CDR3 sequences, roughly a third of them present only once. For this clonotype: Its antigen remains unknown.

The sample was cultured PBMCs, taken from culture after CMV antigen stimulation. The source of this sequence is a human donor in good health (CMV status not recorded). Some clones in this sample may be carry-over from other donors' samples. This rearrangement joins TRBV12-3 or TRBV12-4 to TRBJ1-2; possibly TRBD1 for D (5 bases). CDR3 nucleotides: TGTGCCAGCAGTCAAGGGGATAACTATGGCTACACCTTC. Its protein is CASSQGDNYGYTF.